This T cell receptor beta chain appears in the sequencing data of a study of blood T cells in healthy people across ages. Findings and limits, study-wide: Across the age range, TCR beta diversity per million T cells fell in a roughly linear way.

In this sample, this clonotype turned up a few times. No antigen is known for it. Peripheral blood from each donor was collected in a volume of 8.5 to 10 milliliters. Alongside a J-beta primer mix, a sample-barcoded 5' primer served in a second PCR lasting about 7 to 12 cycles. Each cDNA molecule, via a template-switch adaptor with 12 random nucleotides, was tagged. TCRdb called the 5' RACE reads again in MiXCR, with one record for every CDR3 protein. This repertoire shows about 1.5 million distinct CDR3 sequences, approximately 43% found once; its top ten account for approximately 4.1%. The CDR3 loop spans 16 amino acids. Germline V CDR1 and CDR2: SGDLS, YYNGEE. V shed 0 bases and J shed 5 bases, with 18 bases lying between them.

The V and J genes are TRBV9 and TRBJ2-7; no definite D call. The sequence derives from a woman aged 18-30 years in good health. The specimen was blood. Here the CDR3 DNA reads TGTGCCAGCAGCGTAGAGGCAGGAGACAATCTGGACGAGCAGTACTTC. Residues: CASSVEAGDNLDEQYF. Drawing the rest from reference TRBV9 and TRBJ2-7, the complete variable domain is DSGVTQTPKHLITATGQRVTLRCSPRSGDLSVYWYQQSLDQGLQFLIQYYNGEERAKGNILERFSAQQFPDLHSELNLSSLELGDSALYFCASSVEAGDNLDEQYFGPGTRLTVT.